Below, one TCR beta chain is given with its context. The antigen remains undetermined. Germline is not matched at one junction end, which may reflect a read error. These data are taken from a study of T cells after yellow fever vaccination. The germline gives CDR1 SSHAT, CDR2 FNYEAQ (reference sequence). This CDR3 spans 13 amino acids. Generation of TCR cDNA used 5'RACE template switching (which added a universal primer site and UMIs). TCRdb redid the calling of the 5' RACE reads with MiXCR, one entry per CDR3 protein. The sample consists of a few hundred thousand distinct CDR3 sequences, around a sixth of them appearing once. General observations from the study: Most clones from primary vaccination resurfaced after the booster (about 95% CD4, less than 90% CD8). Highly abundant clonotypes carried over from the bulk population could end up in FACS-sorted repertoires as contaminants.

V gene TRBV7-7 combines with J gene TRBJ2-1, with 9 positions matching TRBD1. The specimen was PBMCs, collected before the yellow fever booster vaccination. This TCR was sampled from a man aged 18 to 30 who received the YFV17D yellow fever vaccine. CDR3: CASSRTGDVEQFF. In DNA, the CDR3 is TGTGCTAGCAGCCGGACAGGGGATGTGGAGCAGTTCTTC.